Presented here are 10 T cell receptor beta chains from one specimen sequenced in a study of CD8 T cells in Susac syndrome. RNA was extracted with the RNeasy kit, and a quantity of about 0.45 to 1 ug was reverse transcribed using random hexamers. TCRdb recomputed calls from the immunoSEQ multiplex PCR reads with MiXCR, one row per CDR3 protein. The sample gives more than 150,000 distinct CDR3 sequences, about 94% of which show up once; just over 0.2% is in the top ten. The material sequenced was CD8+ T cells from PBMCs. The source of these receptors is a human donor with multiple sclerosis.

This clonotype was detected only once. The V gene is TRBV30, the J gene TRBJ1-1; D might be TRBD1 (5 bases). The CDR3 spans 13 residues. Deletions cut 2 bases from V and 6 bases from J, with 13 bases between. Germline CDR1 and CDR2: GTSNPN and SVGIG (reference sequence). The CDR3 is CAWSPRGGAEAFF. CDR3 DNA: TGTGCCTGGAGTCCACGCGGGGGAGCTGAAGCTTTCTTT.

The chain has TRBV7-2 and TRBJ2-5; 9 bases match TRBD1. Losses at the gene ends were 1 base for V and 4 bases for J; bases not matched to a gene: 7. Germline V CDR1 and CDR2: SGHTA, FQGNSA. The CDR3 runs to 16 residues. The CDR3 protein is CASSLGGQGAGETQYF. In DNA form, the CDR3 reads TGTGCCAGCAGCTTAGGGGGACAGGGTGCGGGAGAGACCCAGTACTTC.

The V gene is TRBV29-1, the J gene TRBJ2-7; D not resolved. CDR1 is SQVTM, CDR2 ANQGSEA, per germline. Trimming shortened V by 6 bases and J by 0 bases, and 15 bases separated the two germline ends. This CDR3 comprises 14 residues. Here the CDR3 DNA reads TGCAGCGTACCCGGACCGCCGAGCTCCTACGAGCAGTACTTC. Amino acids: CSVPGPPSSYEQYF.

CDR3: CASSSSAGASTDTQYF. The CDR3 DNA follows: TGTGCCAGCAGCTCGTCGGCGGGGGCTAGCACAGATACGCAGTATTTT. The J gene is TRBJ2-3, the V gene TRBV7-6; D is possibly TRBD2 (7 bases). This CDR3 is 16 amino acids long. V shed 4 bases and J shed 0 bases, with 14 bases lying between them. Per the germline V gene, CDR1 is SGHVS and CDR2 is FNYEAQ.

This clonotype was picked up one time. The rearrangement joins TRBV29-1 to TRBJ2-1; no reliable D call. V was cut by 6 bases and J by 2 bases, with 5 bases left in between. The CDR3 loop spans 11 amino acids. Germline V gene sequence: CDR1 SQVTM, CDR2 ANQGSEA. CDR3 protein: CSVRTYNEQFF. DNA of the CDR3: TGCAGCGTCCGTACCTACAATGAGCAGTTCTTC.

The chain is built from TRBV27 and TRBJ1-6, with 7 bases aligning to TRBD1. The junction had 2 bases not matched to a gene; V was cut back by 3 bases and J by 6 bases. This CDR3 is built from 14 residues. Germline V gene data show CDR1 as MNHEY and CDR2 as SMNVEV (reference sequence). CDR3 DNA sequence: TGTGCCAGCAGTTTGGACAGGTCTAATTCACCCCTCCACTTT. Protein sequence: CASSLDRSNSPLHF.

The V call is TRBV30, the J call TRBJ2-3; TRBD2 might be the D (5 bases). The germline gives CDR1 GTSNPN, CDR2 SVGIG (reference sequence). V was pared by 0 bases and J by 5 bases, with 12 bases between. The CDR3 sequence is 14 residues long. In DNA form, the CDR3 reads TGTGCCTGGAGTGTTGGAGGTGTCGGAGATACGCAGTATTTT. Translating gives CAWSVGGVGDTQYF.

The rearrangement links TRBV5-6 to TRBJ1-4; D gene uncertain. The germline gives CDR1 SGHDT, CDR2 YYEEEE. This CDR3 contains 16 residues. The V end lost 1 base, the J end lost 6 bases, and 16 bases lay between the germline ends. The CDR3, as DNA: TGTGCCAGCAGCTTGAGAAGGGAGGGAGTCGATGAAAAACTGTTTTTT. Its translation: CASSLRREGVDEKLFF. Filled out from reference TRBV5-6 and TRBJ1-4, the complete variable domain reads DAGVTQSPTHLIKTRGQQVTLRCSPKSGHDTVSWYQQALGQGPQFIFQYYEEEERQRGNFPDRFSGHQFPNYSSELNVNALLLGDSALYLCASSLRREGVDEKLFFGSGTQLSVL.

The chain carries TRBV27 and TRBJ1-1, with TRBD1 as a possible D gene (6 bases). The germline V gene has CDR1 MNHEY and CDR2 SMNVEV (reference sequence). V dropped 6 bases and J dropped 1 base, with 12 bases sitting between them. The CDR3 has 14 amino acids. Here the CDR3 reads CASSFRGTNTEAFF. The CDR3 DNA reads TGTGCCAGCAGCTTCAGGGGAACGAACACTGAAGCTTTCTTT.

The V call is TRBV3-1, the J call TRBJ2-1; D perhaps matches TRBD1 (5 bases). CDR1 and CDR2 from the germline V gene are LGHDT and YNNKEL (reference sequence). The CDR3 runs 17 residues. V was cut by 3 bases and J by 15 bases, with 30 bases left in between. In nucleotides, the CDR3 is TGTGCCAGCAGCCAGACCCTTCTAGGGGAAGTCTTTTATCGTCGGTTCTTC. Protein product: CASSQTLLGEVFYRRFF.